The sample holds one count of the clone carrying this TCR beta chain. In germline, CDR1 is MNHEY, CDR2 SVGAGI. The CDR3 covers 14 residues. V was cut by 4 bases and J by 4 bases, with 10 bases left in between. Here immunoSEQ multiplex PCR was the method, and the copy in TCRdb shows in-frame clones only, minus some. The table has over 150,000 clones, just under 95% seen once. These data are taken from a study of control samples from healthy donors and cancer patients. The V call is TRBV6-5, the J call TRBJ2-2, with D unclear. The sequenced material came from blood. This TCR was sampled from a man aged 35 to 55 in good health. The DNA of the CDR3 is TGTGCCAGCAGTTCCCCAGGTAGCACCGGGGAGCTGTTTTTT. It yields the protein CASSSPGSTGELFF.